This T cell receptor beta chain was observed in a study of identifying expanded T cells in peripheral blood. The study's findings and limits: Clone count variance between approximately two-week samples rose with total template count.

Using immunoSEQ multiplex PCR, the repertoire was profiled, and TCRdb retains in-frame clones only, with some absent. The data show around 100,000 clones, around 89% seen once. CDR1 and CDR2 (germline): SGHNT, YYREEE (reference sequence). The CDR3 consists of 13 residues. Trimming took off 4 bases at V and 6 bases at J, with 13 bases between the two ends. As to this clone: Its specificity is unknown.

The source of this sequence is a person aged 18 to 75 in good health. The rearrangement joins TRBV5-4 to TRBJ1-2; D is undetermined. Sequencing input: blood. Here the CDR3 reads CASSLGVGDGYTF. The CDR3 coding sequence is TGTGCCAGCAGCCTCGGGGTTGGGGATGGCTACACCTTC.